What follows are 27 T cell receptor beta chains derived from one specimen sequenced in a study of identical twins. TCRdb re-called the 5' RACE reads with MiXCR, one entry per CDR3 protein. The sample consists of approximately 250,000 distinct CDR3 sequences, under 8.5% of them appearing once. Separately, the same data were catalogued under a study of T cells expressing NK-cell markers.

What was sequenced was CD8+ T cells sorted from blood. These receptors all stem from a young woman in good health.

This clonotype was seen a handful of times. The chain recombines TRBV20-1 with TRBJ2-1; no reliable D call. Trimming pared 6 bases from V and 5 bases from J, leaving 5 bases between. The CDR3 consists of 10 residues. CDR1 and CDR2 (germline): DFQATT, SNEGSKA (reference sequence). CDR3 in amino acids: CSAADNEQFF. Written as DNA, the CDR3 is TGCAGTGCCGCCGACAATGAGCAGTTCTTC.

For the CDR3, the DNA is TGTGCCGTTGGGCCTGACAGGGTGATTAGCTATGGCTACACCTTC. Its protein is CAVGPDRVISYGYTF. The chain carries TRBV6-1 and TRBJ1-2; TRBD1 matches at 7 bases. This CDR3 spans 15 amino acids. Trimming at V came to 11 bases and at J to 4 bases, leaving 16 bases not matched to a gene. Germline V lookup: CDR1 MNHNS, CDR2 SASEGT.

This clonotype was picked up many times. V is TRBV20-1 and J is TRBJ2-7; the match to TRBD2 covers 11 bases. V shed 7 bases, J shed 5 bases, and the junction held 13 bases outside the gene matches. The length of the CDR3 is 15 residues. Germline V CDR1 and CDR2: DFQATT, SNEGSKA (reference sequence). CDR3: CSVPGLAAKRHEQYF. Written as DNA, the CDR3 is TGCAGTGTACCGGGACTAGCGGCCAAACGGCACGAGCAGTACTTC.

This clonotype has just a few counts. V usage is TRBV7-2 and J usage is TRBJ1-3, with 9 positions matching TRBD1. Germline V gives CDR1 SGHTA, CDR2 FQGNSA. CDR3 size: 15 residues. V lost 1 base to trimming and J lost 4 bases; unmatched junction nucleotides: 2. The CDR3 DNA reads as TGTGCCAGCAGCTTAGGGACAGGGGTGGGAAACACCATATATTTT. Translated, it gives CASSLGTGVGNTIYF.

This clonotype was observed a few times. CDR3 sequence reads: CASKEGSAFYGYTF. For the CDR3, the DNA is TGTGCCAGCAAAGAGGGAAGCGCCTTCTATGGCTACACCTTC. The chain links TRBV6-1 to TRBJ1-2; D gene unclear. CDR1 is MNHNS and CDR2 is SASEGT in the germline V gene. This CDR3 spans 14 amino acids. V lost 7 bases and J lost 4, with 16 bases in between.

This clonotype was detected many times. This chain connects TRBV10-3 to TRBJ2-3; 10 bases are shared with TRBD2. The V gene's germline CDR1 is ENHRY and CDR2 SYGVKD. The junction had 10 bases not matched to a gene; V was cut back by 8 bases and J by 2 bases. The CDR3 is made up of 16 amino acids. CDR3 DNA sequence: TGTGCCATCGATTCCAGTACTAGCGGGGTCACAGATACGCAGTATTTT. Translated: CAIDSSTSGVTDTQYF.

The chain has TRBV4-3 and TRBJ2-2; 7 nucleotides align to TRBD2. This CDR3 is 17 amino acids long. CDR1 is LGHNA, CDR2 YSLEER, per germline. The ends lost 0 bases at V and 3 bases at J; junction bases unmatched: 7. CDR3 protein: CASSQDPREPDTGELFF. CDR3 nucleotide sequence: TGCGCCAGCAGCCAAGACCCGCGGGAGCCCGACACCGGGGAGCTGTTTTTT.

There are many counts of this clonotype. The chain has TRBV18 and TRBJ1-1; a possible D gene is TRBD1 (5 bases). Per the germline V gene, CDR1 is KGHSH and CDR2 is LQKENI. The CDR3 sequence is 16 residues long. V shed 2 bases and J shed 5 bases, with 18 bases lying between them. This chain's CDR3 is CASSPLDLLGLTEAFF. In DNA form, the CDR3 reads TGTGCCAGCTCACCATTGGATCTGTTGGGGCTTACTGAAGCTTTCTTT.

This clonotype occurred a few times. DNA of the CDR3: TGTGCCAGCAGCGTAGAGGGTAACTACGAGCAGTACTTC. Protein: CASSVEGNYEQYF. This rearrangement joins TRBV9 to TRBJ2-7; D remains unclear. The CDR3 has 13 amino acids. Germline loops: CDR1 SGDLS, CDR2 YYNGEE. The V end was cut by 0 bases, the J end by 3 bases, with 7 bases between.

The genes are TRBV4-3 and TRBJ2-7, with 8 bases fitting TRBD2. Looked up from germline, CDR1 is LGHNA and CDR2 is YSLEER. The V segment lost 0 bases and the J segment 2 bases; nucleotides outside the gene matches: 6. CDR3 length equals 16 residues. The CDR3 sequence: CASSQEASGGTYEQYF. The CDR3 DNA reads as TGCGCCAGCAGCCAAGAAGCGAGCGGGGGAACCTACGAGCAGTACTTC.

This clonotype showed up just a few times. The chain carries TRBV5-1 and TRBJ2-3, with a tentative D call TRBD2 (6 bases). The CDR3 has 15 residues. Trimming removed 6 bases at V and 4 bases at J, with 18 bases between. The germline gives CDR1 SGHRS, CDR2 YFSETQ. CDR3 in DNA: TGCGCCAGCAAAGGCCTAGCGTGGTTTGCAGATACGCAGTATTTT. Translated, it gives CASKGLAWFADTQYF.

The CDR3 DNA follows: TGTGCCAGCTCGGACGCGACAGGGACGAACACTGAAGCTTTCTTT. This encodes CASSDATGTNTEAFF. The V call is TRBV27, the J call TRBJ1-1, with 7 bases that match TRBD1. Germline values: CDR1 MNHEY, CDR2 SMNVEV (reference sequence). Trimming at V came to 8 bases and at J to 1 base, leaving 10 bases not matched to a gene. The CDR3 has 15 amino acids.

The V gene is TRBV25-1, the J gene TRBJ1-1; D not certain. This CDR3 contains 14 residues. Germline V gives CDR1 MGHDK, CDR2 SYGVNS. V was clipped by 4 bases and J by 5 bases, with 14 bases between them. CDR3 residues: CASSVTTSGTEAFF. As DNA, the CDR3 is TGTGCCAGCAGTGTAACGACGTCGGGGACTGAAGCTTTCTTT.

The chain joins TRBV7-9 to TRBJ1-5, with 9 bases aligning to TRBD1. V lost 4 bases and J lost 6; bases outside the gene matches: 7. This CDR3 spans 15 amino acids. From germline, CDR1 is SEHNR and CDR2 FQNEAQ (reference sequence). In nucleotides, the CDR3 is TGTGCCAGCAGCTCAGCGGGACAGGGTGGTCAGCCCCAGCATTTT. This translates into CASSSAGQGGQPQHF.

This clonotype was observed a handful of times. V is TRBV20-1 and J is TRBJ2-2, with TRBD2 as a possible D gene (5 bases). The CDR3 length is 12 residues. The germline V and J ends were trimmed by 7 bases and 4 bases, with 10 bases remaining between them. Looked up from germline, CDR1 is DFQATT and CDR2 is SNEGSKA (reference sequence). CDR3 nucleotide sequence: TGCAGTGTGTTCGGAGGCACCGGGGAGCTGTTTTTT. It translates to CSVFGGTGELFF.

The rearrangement uses TRBV18 and TRBJ1-2; perhaps TRBD1 as D (6 bases). CDR3 size: 15 residues. CDR1 KGHSH and CDR2 LQKENI come from the germline V gene. V lost 2 bases and J lost 5, with 15 bases in between. Here the CDR3 DNA reads TGTGCCAGCTCACCAAGCGGGACACTTCTATATGGCTACACCTTC. Translating it yields CASSPSGTLLYGYTF.

V gene TRBV7-6 combines with J gene TRBJ2-5, with 7 bases lining up with TRBD1. This CDR3 is 17 amino acids long. V dropped 5 bases and J dropped 0; count of bases not matched to a gene: 12. Germline values: CDR1 SGHVS, CDR2 FNYEAQ. CDR3 nucleotide sequence: TGTGCCAGCAGCCTGAGTGGACAGGTAGAGCACCAAGAGACCCAGTACTTC. As protein: CASSLSGQVEHQETQYF.

This clonotype was observed at least ten times. V gene TRBV7-2 combines with J gene TRBJ1-1; 9 bases are shared with TRBD1. The CDR3 is made up of 17 amino acids. Trimming cost V 4 bases and J 4 bases; bases outside gene matches: 13. Per germline, CDR1 SGHTA and CDR2 FQGNSA. As DNA, the CDR3 is TGTGCCAGCAGCTCAGCCGGGACAGGGTGGGACGGCACTGAAGCTTTCTTT. Its translation is CASSSAGTGWDGTEAFF. Drawing the rest from reference TRBV7-2 and TRBJ1-1, the complete variable domain is GAGVSQSPSNKVTEKGKDVELRCDPISGHTALYWYRQSLGQGLEFLIYFQGNSAPDKSGLPSDRFSAERTGGSVSTLTIQRTQQEDSAVYLCASSSAGTGWDGTEAFFGQGTRLTVV.

This clonotype was detected ten times or more. The genes are TRBV12-5 and TRBJ2-7, with a tentative D call TRBD2 (5 bases). V shed 0 bases and J shed 6 bases, with 6 bases lying between them. CDR1 and CDR2 (germline): LGHNT, FRNRAP. The length of the CDR3 is 12 residues. The CDR3 region is CASGLVRGEQYF. The CDR3 DNA reads TGTGCTAGTGGTTTGGTCCGGGGCGAGCAGTACTTC.

This rearrangement joins TRBV20-1 to TRBJ2-5; 9 bases match TRBD2. This CDR3 is built from 16 residues. The V segment lost 0 bases and the J segment 2 bases; nucleotides outside the gene matches: 7. Per the germline V gene, CDR1 is DFQATT and CDR2 is SNEGSKA (reference sequence). This CDR3 reads CSARDWFSGRQETQYF. CDR3 coding DNA: TGCAGTGCTAGAGATTGGTTTAGCGGGAGACAAGAGACCCAGTACTTC.

This clonotype was detected a few times. The chain couples TRBV19 to TRBJ2-1, with a tentative D call TRBD2 (6 bases). Trimming took 1 base from V and 10 from J, leaving 20 bases between them. The germline V gene encodes CDR1 LNHDA and CDR2 SQIVND (reference sequence). This CDR3 region has 16 residues. The CDR3 spells CASSIGGRTPYREQFF. DNA of the CDR3: TGTGCCAGTAGTATAGGGGGGAGGACACCCTATAGGGAGCAGTTCTTC. The whole variable domain, remainder taken from reference TRBV19 and TRBJ2-1, is DGGITQSPKYLFRKEGQNVTLSCEQNLNHDAMYWYRQDPGQGLRLIYYSQIVNDFQKGDIAEGYSVSREKKESFPLTVTSAQKNPTAFYLCASSIGGRTPYREQFFGPGTRLTVL.

This clonotype was detected a few times. The V and J genes are TRBV12-3 or TRBV12-4 and TRBJ2-2, with 11 positions matching TRBD2. This CDR3 comprises 16 residues. Unmatched junction bases numbered 7, after V lost 6 bases and J lost 4 bases. CDR3 sequence: CASSLGLAVGTGELFF. DNA of the CDR3: TGTGCCAGCAGCCTGGGACTAGCGGTGGGCACCGGGGAGCTGTTTTTT.

The DNA of the CDR3 is TGTGCCAGCATCAAGAACACTGAAGCTTTCTTT. This codes for CASIKNTEAFF. The chain couples TRBV2 to TRBJ1-1; no firm D call. Germline values: CDR1 SNHLY, CDR2 FYNNEI. The ends were cut back, 7 bases at V and 1 base at J, with 4 bases in the middle. The CDR3 extends over 11 amino acids.

At least ten counts were recorded for this clonotype. This sequence joins TRBV7-9 and TRBJ2-1; 7 bases agree with TRBD2. This CDR3 region has 16 residues. The V and J ends lost 6 bases and 8 bases, in that order; junction bases with no gene match: 16. CDR1 and CDR2 from the germline V gene are SEHNR and FQNEAQ (reference sequence). CDR3 DNA sequence: TGTGCCAGCAGTTTCCCGAGACGGGGGGTTGACGATGAGCAGTTCTTC. Translation gives CASSFPRRGVDDEQFF. Together with reference TRBV7-9 and TRBJ2-1, the CDR3 gives the full variable domain: DTGVSQNPRHKITKRGQNVTFRCDPISEHNRLYWYRQTLGQGPEFLTYFQNEAQLEKSRLLSDRFSAERPKGSFSTLEIQRTEQGDSAMYLCASSFPRRGVDDEQFFGPGTRLTVL.

The rearrangement joins TRBV4-1 to TRBJ2-5, with 9 bases lining up with TRBD2. The V gene's germline CDR1 is MGHRA and CDR2 YSYEKL. The CDR3 contains 16 residues. With 4 bases clipped from V and 5 bases from J, the junction kept 11 bases outside the gene matches. The CDR3 spells CASSPQIGLARETQYF. CDR3 DNA: TGCGCCAGCAGCCCACAAATCGGACTAGCGAGGGAGACCCAGTACTTC.

This clonotype was found many times. The CDR3 DNA reads as TGTGCCAGCAGCGTAGGGGGTGGGACCACTGAAGCTTTCTTT. This encodes CASSVGGGTTEAFF. V is TRBV9 and J is TRBJ1-1; D is possibly TRBD1 (5 bases). Between the trimmed V and J ends, which lost 0 bases and 4 bases, there was a span of 10 bases. The CDR3 covers 14 residues. CDR1 and CDR2 from the germline V gene are SGDLS and YYNGEE.

This clonotype was counted many times. The rearrangement joins TRBV10-1 to TRBJ2-1; TRBD1 aligns across 11 bases. Germline assignment: CDR1 WNHNN and CDR2 SYGVQD (reference sequence). This CDR3 contains 14 residues. Trimming cost V 6 bases and J 7 bases; bases outside gene matches: 5. The CDR3 loop reads CASSDGQGANEQFF. DNA of the CDR3: TGCGCCAGCAGCGATGGACAGGGGGCGAATGAGCAGTTCTTC.